The clone carrying this TCR beta chain has only one observation. Its antigen is unknown. Other DNA sequences from this sample encode an identical CDR3 as well. This specimen belongs to a study of shared clonotypes between healthy human individuals. Looking at the study overall: A donor's plate count was three for CD4 naive and three for CD4 memory; CD8 naive had two and CD8 memory one. Study observations and caveats: Non-shared clonotypes displayed generation probabilities falling below those of clonotypes present in all four donors. Naive CD4 clonotypes were shared across a handful of donors at roughly 4.6%.

The data were produced by immunoSEQ multiplex PCR, yet TCRdb's version contains in-frame clones alone and is incomplete. The data hold approximately 2.5 million clones, with about 92% observed a single time. Germline CDR1 SGHRS, CDR2 YFSETQ. CDR3 size: 14 residues. Germline trimming cut 4 bases from V and 3 bases from J; bases unmatched to any gene: 5. Specimen: naive CD4+ T cells sorted from blood. Subset indicated: CD45RA+ positively selected. The gene calls are TRBV5-1 and TRBJ1-2; TRBD1 matches 8 bases. The receptor was isolated from a man between 18 and 29 years old in good health. CDR3 in amino acids: CASSTGQGDYGYTF. The CDR3 coding sequence is TGCGCCAGCAGCACAGGACAGGGTGACTATGGCTACACCTTC. Drawing the rest from reference TRBV5-1 and TRBJ1-2, the complete variable domain is KAGVTQTPRYLIKTRGQQVTLSCSPISGHRSVSWYQQTPGQGLQFLFEYFSETQRNKGNFPGRFSGRQFSNSRSEMNVSTLELGDSALYLCASSTGQGDYGYTFGSGTRLTVV.